This T cell receptor beta chain was sequenced during a study of T cells in Graves' hyperthyroidism and ophthalmopathy. Overall study results and limits: Most thyroid clonotypes expanded above 0.001 appeared in blood too.

This clonotype was counted many times. Its antigen remains unidentified. Researchers amplified the TCR beta CDR3 regions from RNA transcripts. With the HTBI primer set, the TCR CDR3 went through a first round of RT-PCR. TCRdb redid the calling of the multiplex PCR reads with MiXCR, one entry per CDR3 protein. The table records approximately 560,000 distinct CDR3 sequences, 35% to 55% of them present only once. The CDR3 is made up of 16 amino acids. V dropped 2 bases and J dropped 4 bases, with 12 bases sitting between them. Looked up from germline, CDR1 is ENHRY and CDR2 is SYGVKD. The material sequenced was peripheral blood or thyroid tissue (not recorded which). The V and J genes are TRBV10-3 and TRBJ1-6; TRBD1 is a possible D gene (6 bases). The TCR was taken from a woman aged 18-35 years with Graves' hyperthyroidism. CDR3 protein: CAISEEDSPYNSPLHF. As DNA, the CDR3 is TGTGCCATCAGTGAGGAGGACAGCCCGTATAATTCACCCCTCCACTTT.